Shown below are 15 T cell receptor beta chains from a single sample sequenced in a study of T cell responses to AZD1222 COVID-19 vaccine. The protocol was immunoSEQ multiplex PCR, while the TCRdb copy is restricted to in-frame clones and leaves out a portion. Of approximately 110,000 clones detected, roughly 90% appear once; the ten largest clones hold roughly a tenth. The specimen was peripheral blood, collected on day 0 of AZD1222 vaccination. These receptors were obtained from an adult in good health.

V usage is TRBV11-2 and J usage is TRBJ2-1, with D possibly called TRBD1 or TRBD2 (6 bases each). The CDR3 is made up of 16 amino acids. Germline CDR1 is SGHAT and CDR2 is FQNNGV. Trimming took off 5 bases at V and 2 bases at J, with 16 bases between the two ends. Here the CDR3 DNA reads TGTGCCAGCAGCACCCCCCGGGGGCCTACCTACAATGAGCAGTTCTTC. This gives the protein CASSTPRGPTYNEQFF.

V is TRBV4-1 and J is TRBJ2-7; a weak D match, TRBD2 (5 bases). Germline-derived CDR1 and CDR2 are MGHRA and YSYEKL. The V and J ends lost 1 base and 6 bases respectively, with 16 bases between them. CDR3 size: 15 residues. CDR3 sequence: CASSQGGSRKGEQYF. Here the CDR3 DNA reads TGCGCCAGCAGCCAAGGCGGGTCCCGGAAGGGCGAGCAGTACTTC.

V is TRBV30 and J is TRBJ1-6; D may be TRBD1 (6 bases). Deletions cut 1 base from V and 7 bases from J, with 8 bases between. The CDR3 has 13 residues. The germline CDR1 and CDR2 sequences are GTSNPN and SVGIG (reference sequence). The CDR3 DNA reads TGTGCCTGGAGTGAGGGGGGGAATTCACCCCTCCACTTT. Protein product: CAWSEGGNSPLHF. Variable domain in full (rest from reference TRBV30 and TRBJ1-6): SQTIHQWPATLVQPVGSPLSLECTVEGTSNPNLYWYRQAAGRGLQLLFYSVGIGQISSEVPQNLSASRPQDRQFILSSKKLLLSDSGFYLCAWSEGGNSPLHFGNGTRLTVT.

This chain links TRBV7-3 with TRBJ2-4; tentatively, D is TRBD1 (5 bases). This CDR3 region has 14 residues. With 2 bases removed from V and 8 bases from J, the gap between germline ends came to 13 bases. Germline V gives CDR1 SGHTA, CDR2 FQGTGA. The CDR3, as DNA: TGTGCCAGCAGCTTACAGGGCTATGGGGACATTCAGTACTTC. Translation gives CASSLQGYGDIQYF.

The table lists this clone with a count of one. The chain has TRBV18 and TRBJ2-1, with TRBD2 matching over 12 bases. The CDR3 runs to 16 residues. Trimming removed 4 bases from V and 4 bases from J; junction bases left unmatched: 5. Germline-derived CDR1 and CDR2 are KGHSH and LQKENI. CDR3 amino acids: CASSRRLAGDYNEQFF. DNA of the CDR3: TGTGCCAGCTCACGACGACTAGCGGGGGATTACAATGAGCAGTTCTTC.

The chain combines TRBV11-2 with TRBJ2-7; D is undetermined. CDR3 size: 11 residues. The ends were cut back, 3 bases at V and 3 bases at J, with 3 bases in the middle. Per germline, CDR1 SGHAT and CDR2 FQNNGV. The CDR3 sequence: CASSFYYEQYF. The CDR3 DNA reads TGTGCCAGCAGCTTTTACTACGAGCAGTACTTC. The entire variable domain, with the rest obtained from reference TRBV11-2 and TRBJ2-7, is as follows: EAGVAQSPRYKIIEKRQSVAFWCNPISGHATLYWYQQILGQGPKLLIQFQNNGVVDDSQLPKDRFSAERLKGVDSTLKIQPAKLEDSAVYLCASSFYYEQYFGPGTRLTVT.

The chain links TRBV20-1 to TRBJ1-6, with D uncertain. The V and J ends lost 0 bases and 14 bases respectively, with 8 bases between them. This CDR3 is 11 amino acids long. Germline loops: CDR1 DFQATT, CDR2 SNEGSKA (reference sequence). The CDR3 here is CSARDKITLHF. The CDR3 DNA sequence: TGCAGTGCTAGAGATAAGATCACCCTCCACTTT.

The rearrangement uses TRBV12-3 or TRBV12-4 and TRBJ1-2, with D uncertain. This CDR3 has 13 residues. Trimming took 1 base from V and 2 from J, leaving 5 bases between them. CDR3 in DNA: TGTGCCAGCAGTTTAGTATCCAACTATGGCTACACCTTC. Translation gives CASSLVSNYGYTF.

This chain links TRBV5-5 with TRBJ1-2; D is possibly TRBD1 (5 bases). The CDR3 contains 14 residues. V was pared by 1 base and J by 5 bases, with 12 bases between. Germline V gene data show CDR1 as SGHKS and CDR2 as YYEKEE (reference sequence). CDR3 amino acids: CASSLRGGEYGYTF. The CDR3 nucleotides read TGTGCCAGCAGCTTGCGTGGAGGGGAGTATGGCTACACCTTC.

The chain joins TRBV7-2 to TRBJ2-5, with 8 bases identical to TRBD1. The J segment lost 5 bases and the V segment lost 4 bases, leaving 15 bases of the junction unmatched. The CDR3 covers 17 residues. Germline CDR1 SGHTA, CDR2 FQGNSA. CDR3 sequence (DNA): TGTGCCAGCAGCTCCGGTGATACGAGACAGGGGAGGGAGACCCAGTACTTC. It codes for CASSSGDTRQGRETQYF.

The chain links TRBV6-5 to TRBJ2-1; D is unresolved. Germline loops: CDR1 MNHEY, CDR2 SVGAGI. Trimming took 2 bases from V and 10 from J, leaving 6 bases between them. The CDR3 runs to 11 residues. The CDR3 region is CASSYADEQFF. The DNA of the CDR3 is TGTGCCAGCAGTTACGCAGACGAGCAGTTCTTC.

The chain recombines TRBV5-1 with TRBJ2-7; TRBD1 matches 10 bases. Germline V gives CDR1 SGHRS, CDR2 YFSETQ. This CDR3 is 17 amino acids long. Trimming at V came to 3 bases and at J to 2 bases, leaving 11 bases not matched to a gene. DNA for the CDR3: TGCGCCAGCAGCTCTTCCCCGACGACAGGGGGCCCCTACGAGCAGTACTTC. Its translation: CASSSSPTTGGPYEQYF. Drawing the rest from reference TRBV5-1 and TRBJ2-7, the complete variable domain is KAGVTQTPRYLIKTRGQQVTLSCSPISGHRSVSWYQQTPGQGLQFLFEYFSETQRNKGNFPGRFSGRQFSNSRSEMNVSTLELGDSALYLCASSSSPTTGGPYEQYFGPGTRLTVT.

This chain links TRBV20-1 with TRBJ1-2; tentative D call: TRBD1 (5 bases). Germline loops: CDR1 DFQATT, CDR2 SNEGSKA (reference sequence). This CDR3 has 11 residues. The V gene lost 4 bases and the J gene lost 8 bases, with 11 bases spanning the gap. The CDR3 DNA sequence: TGCAGTGCTACGTTGGGGGAAGGCTACACCTTC. It translates to CSATLGEGYTF.

The chain recombines TRBV19 with TRBJ2-1; TRBD2 matches 8 bases. This CDR3 spans 14 amino acids. With V trimmed by 3 bases and J by 3 bases, 1 base remained unmatched. Germline assignment: CDR1 LNHDA and CDR2 SQIVND (reference sequence). In DNA, the CDR3 is TGTGCCAGTAGTATGGCGGGGGGCTACAATGAGCAGTTCTTC. Residues: CASSMAGGYNEQFF.

In its sample, this clone was seen once. This chain joins TRBV5-6 and TRBJ1-2; D perhaps matches TRBD1 (6 bases). Trimming shortened V by 7 bases and J by 8 bases, and 21 bases separated the two germline ends. The CDR3 sequence is 14 residues long. Germline V gene sequence: CDR1 SGHDT, CDR2 YYEEEE. The CDR3 reads CASSPGPQGKGYTF. The DNA for the CDR3 is TGTGCCAGCTCTCCGGGACCACAGGGAAAGGGCTACACCTTC. The whole variable domain, filled in from reference TRBV5-6 and TRBJ1-2, reads DAGVTQSPTHLIKTRGQQVTLRCSPKSGHDTVSWYQQALGQGPQFIFQYYEEEERQRGNFPDRFSGHQFPNYSSELNVNALLLGDSALYLCASSPGPQGKGYTFGSGTRLTVV.